This T cell receptor (beta chain) was identified in a study of cytomegalovirus exposure and HLA in healthy donors. General study results and limits: There were a few CMV-associated chains whose specificity for CMV antigens was confirmed in vitro. Cytomegalovirus status, reportedly, was diagnosed with high specificity and sensitivity by the classifier. Later analysis associated a missense DCLRE1C variant with TCR beta V- and J-gene trimming. The listing of 150 or so TCR beta chains classed them as cytomegalovirus-associated.

As regards this clone: Its target is not known.

Use of 60 Vbeta and 13 Jbeta primers characterized the PCR. Assay used: immunoSEQ multiplex PCR; TCRdb lists only in-frame clones, some missing. This sample has 150,000 or so clones, with about 85% found just once. The CDR3 spans 14 residues. Trimming took off 7 bases at V and 4 bases at J, with 14 bases between the two ends. Per the germline V gene, CDR1 is MDHEN and CDR2 is SYDVKM. The sample comprised PBMCs. The chain links TRBV28 to TRBJ1-5, with D tentatively TRBD1 (6 bases). The receptor's source is a young woman in good health and CMV-seronegative. The CDR3 protein is CASIPGQQNQPQHF. The DNA of the CDR3 is TGTGCCAGCATTCCGGGACAACAGAATCAGCCCCAGCATTTT.